This T cell receptor beta chain was sequenced in a study of blood T cells in healthy people across ages. This clonotype was counted between two and nine times. With V trimmed by 6 bases and J by 11 bases, 14 bases remained unmatched. CDR3 length: 14 amino acids. A J-beta primer mix and a sample-barcoded 5' primer were used in a second PCR of roughly 7 to 12 cycles. Using its own MiXCR run on the 5' RACE reads, TCRdb lists one record per CDR3 protein. The sample lists about 730,000 distinct CDR3 sequences, roughly 44% occurring once. This TCR came from a woman between 55 and 75 years old in good health. The specimen sequenced was blood. This chain connects TRBV12-3 or TRBV12-4 to TRBJ2-5, with 8 nucleotides matching TRBD2. CDR3 sequence: CASSSPGLAREQYF. The CDR3 nucleotides are TGTGCCAGCAGCTCCCCAGGACTAGCTAGGGAGCAGTACTTC.